These 22 T cell receptor beta chains share one sample of origin, sequenced in a study of blood T cell repertoires in COVID-19. Produced via immunoSEQ multiplex PCR; TCRdb's table is partial and in-frame only. The profile shows hundreds of thousands of clones, roughly 80% of them singletons. Sequencing was carried out using peripheral blood. These receptors all stem from a woman aged 80 or older with acute or convalescent COVID-19.

This rearrangement joins TRBV4-2 to TRBJ2-1; 7 nucleotides match TRBD2. The germline gives CDR1 LGHNA, CDR2 YNFKEQ. J gave up 10 bases and V 0 bases, and 12 bases lay outside the gene matches. The CDR3 runs to 16 residues. CDR3: CASSQDPGGTGSEQFF. The CDR3 nucleotides are TGTGCCAGCAGCCAAGACCCCGGGGGGACGGGATCAGAGCAGTTCTTC.

The J gene is TRBJ2-3, the V gene TRBV5-1; no clear D. Germline-derived CDR1 and CDR2 are SGHRS and YFSETQ. Trimming cost V 1 base and J 0 bases, with 9 bases left between them. CDR3 length equals 15 residues. The CDR3 nucleotides are TGCGCCAGCAGCTTGCGCGGAAGTAGCACAGATACGCAGTATTTT. Translation: CASSLRGSSTDTQYF.

This clone was seen just once. V is TRBV2 and J is TRBJ1-3; D might be TRBD1 (5 bases). V lost 2 bases and J 0 bases, leaving 8 bases between the germline ends. The CDR3 length is 15 residues. CDR1 SNHLY and CDR2 FYNNEI come from the germline V gene. CDR3 in DNA: TGTGCCAGCAGTGAAACCGGGGGCTCTGGAAACACCATATATTTT. Translating it yields CASSETGGSGNTIYF.

This clone was detected only once. The V and J genes are TRBV7-2 and TRBJ2-7; D is perhaps TRBD1 (5 bases). The CDR3 covers 14 residues. CDR1 and CDR2 (germline): SGHTA, FQGNSA. V was shortened by 5 bases and J by 3 bases, with 14 bases between the two germline ends. The CDR3 nucleotides read TGTGCCAGCAGCAGAACCCGGACAAACTACGAGCAGTACTTC. Translation: CASSRTRTNYEQYF.

The J gene is TRBJ1-5, the V gene TRBV10-2; the D is unclear. V shed 8 bases and J shed 0 bases, with 8 bases lying between them. CDR1 is WSHSY and CDR2 is SAAADI in the germline V gene. CDR3 length: 13 residues. The CDR3 reads CASRLNSNQPQHF. DNA of the CDR3: TGCGCCAGCCGACTGAATAGCAATCAGCCCCAGCATTTT.

The chain couples TRBV5-1 to TRBJ2-7; the match to TRBD2 covers 10 bases. The CDR3 has 15 amino acids. After removal of 4 bases from V and 2 bases from J, the junction contained 6 bases not matched to a gene. CDR1 and CDR2 (germline): SGHRS, YFSETQ. Here the CDR3 DNA reads TGCGCCAGCAGCGACACTAGCGGGGTTCCCTACGAGCAGTACTTC. Translated, it gives CASSDTSGVPYEQYF. The full variable domain, its missing parts supplied by reference TRBV5-1 and TRBJ2-7, is KAGVTQTPRYLIKTRGQQVTLSCSPISGHRSVSWYQQTPGQGLQFLFEYFSETQRNKGNFPGRFSGRQFSNSRSEMNVSTLELGDSALYLCASSDTSGVPYEQYFGPGTRLTVT.

The chain uses TRBV7-9 and TRBJ1-1; D unclear. Germline V gene data show CDR1 as SEHNR and CDR2 as FQNEAQ (reference sequence). The germline V and J ends were trimmed by 2 bases and 3 bases, with 7 bases remaining between them. This CDR3 is 13 amino acids long. The CDR3 loop is CASSLMQDTEAFF. DNA for the CDR3: TGTGCCAGCAGCTTAATGCAGGACACTGAAGCTTTCTTT.

The J gene is TRBJ1-1, the V gene TRBV7-3; TRBD1 matches at 9 bases. This CDR3 has 15 residues. The germline V gene encodes CDR1 SGHTA and CDR2 FQGTGA. The trim removed 2 bases at V and 6 bases at J, leaving 7 bases unmatched. The CDR3 loop reads CASSLQGTGGPEAFF. The CDR3 DNA is TGTGCCAGCAGCTTACAAGGCACAGGGGGCCCTGAAGCTTTCTTT.

This clone was picked up a small number of times. V is TRBV6-6 and J is TRBJ1-1; the D gene is possibly TRBD1 (5 bases). V shed 5 bases and J shed 0 bases, with 10 bases lying between them. Germline V CDR1 and CDR2: MNHNY, SVGAGI (reference sequence). The CDR3 extends over 14 amino acids. Here the CDR3 DNA reads TGTGCCAGCAGTCTGACAGCCTTGAACACTGAAGCTTTCTTT. Protein sequence: CASSLTALNTEAFF.

The genes are TRBV6-5 and TRBJ1-2; D may be TRBD1 (6 bases). CDR3 length: 14 residues. The germline gives CDR1 MNHEY, CDR2 SVGAGI. Trimming left V 6 bases short and J 2 bases short, with 13 bases between. CDR3 in DNA: TGTGCCAGCAGGGGGACACAGATAAACTATGGCTACACCTTC. Encoded protein: CASRGTQINYGYTF.

The chain links TRBV27 to TRBJ2-7; 9 positions agree with TRBD2. There are 14 residues in the CDR3. After removal of 4 bases from V and 2 bases from J, the junction contained 3 bases not matched to a gene. Per the germline V gene, CDR1 is MNHEY and CDR2 is SMNVEV (reference sequence). CDR3 loop: CASSSGGRAYEQYF. The DNA for the CDR3 is TGTGCCAGCAGTTCAGGCGGGAGGGCCTACGAGCAGTACTTC.

There are a few counts of this clone. The genes are TRBV5-6 and TRBJ1-1; D is unclear. CDR1 and CDR2 (germline): SGHDT, YYEEEE. The CDR3 is 14 residues long. The ends were cut back, 4 bases at V and 0 bases at J, with 10 bases in the middle. The CDR3 is CASSVSRVNTEAFF. The CDR3 coding sequence is TGTGCCAGCAGCGTCTCGCGGGTGAACACTGAAGCTTTCTTT.

This chain uses TRBV19 with TRBJ2-5; maybe TRBD1 (5 bases). This CDR3 has 13 amino acids. In germline, CDR1 is LNHDA, CDR2 SQIVND (reference sequence). Trimming shortened V by 4 bases and J by 1 base, and 7 bases separated the two germline ends. The CDR3 reads CASSKGVQETQYF. CDR3 DNA: TGTGCCAGTAGTAAAGGGGTCCAAGAGACCCAGTACTTC. The full variable domain, completed using reference TRBV19 and TRBJ2-5, is DGGITQSPKYLFRKEGQNVTLSCEQNLNHDAMYWYRQDPGQGLRLIYYSQIVNDFQKGDIAEGYSVSREKKESFPLTVTSAQKNPTAFYLCASSKGVQETQYFGPGTRLLVL.

This clone was seen a single time. The rearrangement uses TRBV6-2 or TRBV6-3 and TRBJ2-7, with a weak D call TRBD2 (6 bases). Between the trimmed V and J ends, which lost 7 bases and 3 bases, there was a span of 13 bases. The CDR3 length is 13 residues. Germline V gene data show CDR1 as MNHEY and CDR2 as SVGEGT. CDR3 amino acids: CASTPGLLYEQYF. CDR3 nucleotide sequence: TGTGCCAGCACCCCCGGACTACTCTACGAGCAGTACTTC.

This clone was seen a single time. The chain couples TRBV7-9 to TRBJ1-4; a weak D match, TRBD1 (5 bases). This CDR3 region has 15 residues. With 1 base removed from V and 4 bases from J, the gap between germline ends came to 10 bases. CDR1 is SEHNR and CDR2 is FQNEAQ in the germline V gene (reference sequence). The CDR3 sequence: CASSLVQGINEKLFF. CDR3 DNA sequence: TGTGCCAGCAGCTTAGTTCAGGGAATTAATGAAAAACTGTTTTTT.

This clone has more than one count but fewer than ten. This chain joins TRBV19 and TRBJ1-5; D gene unclear. With 7 bases removed from V and 0 bases from J, the gap between germline ends came to 22 bases. This CDR3 is built from 18 residues. Germline loops: CDR1 LNHDA, CDR2 SQIVND (reference sequence). The CDR3 bases are TGTGCCAGTACCCCAACTTGGAGACCTATACTTAGCAATCAGCCCCAGCATTTT. Protein product: CASTPTWRPILSNQPQHF.

The rearrangement uses TRBV11-2 and TRBJ2-7; D unclear. Germline V gene lookup returns CDR1 SGHAT and CDR2 FQNNGV. V lost 0 bases and J 4 bases, leaving 4 bases between the germline ends. The CDR3 covers 12 residues. The CDR3 DNA is TGTGCCAGCAGCTTAGATCGGTACGAGCAGTACTTC. It translates to CASSLDRYEQYF.

J is TRBJ2-7 and V is TRBV21-1; the table gives TRBD1 as D, unverified against the DNA. TRBV21-1 is deemed a pseudogene. The CDR3 covers 16 residues. The CDR3, as DNA: TGTGCCAGCAGCAAAGATAGGCCAGGTCCCAACTACGAGCAGTACTTC. It is translated as CASSKDRPGPNYEQYF.

This rearrangement joins TRBV19 to TRBJ2-7, with 14 bases lining up with TRBD2. The CDR3 is 14 residues long. Germline loops: CDR1 LNHDA, CDR2 SQIVND (reference sequence). After removal of 9 bases from V and 6 bases from J, the junction contained 7 bases not matched to a gene. In DNA, the CDR3 is TGTGCCAGCGCGACTAGCGGGGGGGCCCCCGAGCAGTACTTC. It specifies CASATSGGAPEQYF.

The chain has TRBV21-1 and TRBJ2-7; TRBD2, the D gene given by the table, was not confirmed from the DNA. TRBV21-1 is assigned pseudogene status. CDR3 size: 17 residues. CDR3 in amino acids: CASRPTPGGGRAYEQYF. The CDR3, as DNA: TGTGCCAGCAGACCCACACCGGGGGGCGGGAGGGCTTACGAGCAGTACTTC.

The chain combines TRBV27 with TRBJ1-3; possibly TRBD1 for D (6 bases). CDR1 is MNHEY, CDR2 SMNVEV, per germline (reference sequence). The CDR3 covers 15 residues. Between the trimmed V and J ends, which lost 5 bases and 0 bases, there was a span of 11 bases. CDR3 sequence (DNA): TGTGCCAGCAGTCCAGGGGCTTTCTCTGGAAACACCATATATTTT. Protein sequence: CASSPGAFSGNTIYF.

This chain links TRBV14 with TRBJ1-6; D gene unclear. Trimming shortened V by 4 bases and J by 4 bases, and 8 bases separated the two germline ends. The CDR3 has 14 amino acids. Germline V CDR1 and CDR2: SGHDN, FVKESK. The CDR3 DNA reads as TGTGCCAGCAGCCGAGGGCATTATAATTCACCCCTCCACTTT. Residues: CASSRGHYNSPLHF.